These 13 T cell receptor beta chains came from one sample sequenced in a study of blood T cell repertoires in COVID-19. Assay: immunoSEQ multiplex PCR; the TCRdb copy retains only in-frame clones and omits some. The sample has tens of thousands of clones; 80% are singletons. The sequencing input was peripheral blood. The receptor set was obtained from a man younger than 45 with COVID-19, enrolled during active disease.

The chain has TRBV3-1 (or the pseudogene TRBV3-2) and TRBJ2-2, with TRBD2 as a possible D gene (6 bases). This CDR3 has 15 residues. Germline CDR1 is LGHDT and CDR2 is YNNKEL (reference sequence). V shed 7 bases and J shed 4 bases, with 16 bases lying between them. CDR3 in DNA: TGTGCCAGCACCGAGACCCGGGACTCCACCGGGGAGCTGTTTTTT. The encoded protein is CASTETRDSTGELFF.

The chain employs TRBV7-9 and TRBJ1-2; possible D gene TRBD1, 5 bases. V shed 0 bases and J shed 5 bases, with 7 bases lying between them. The CDR3 sequence is 13 residues long. Germline-derived CDR1 and CDR2 are SEHNR and FQNEAQ (reference sequence). DNA for the CDR3: TGTGCCAGCAGCTTAGCGGGGGGGTATGGCTACACCTTC. It specifies CASSLAGGYGYTF.

This chain joins TRBV6-1 and TRBJ1-5; 8 bases are a match to TRBD1. With V trimmed by 6 bases and J by 2 bases, 3 bases remained unmatched. CDR1 is MNHNS, CDR2 SASEGT, per germline. The CDR3 is 14 residues long. In DNA form, the CDR3 reads TGTGCCAGCAGCCAGACAGGGGGCAATCAGCCCCAGCATTTT. Amino acid sequence: CASSQTGGNQPQHF.

This clone showed up just a few times. In nucleotides, the CDR3 is TGTGCCAGCAGTTACTCGAGACTAGCGGGAGACCAAGAGACCCAGTACTTC. Translated, it gives CASSYSRLAGDQETQYF. This chain connects TRBV6-7 to TRBJ2-5; 12 nucleotides match TRBD2. TRBV6-7 is assigned to the ORF class and has an uncertain function. The trim removed 0 bases at V and 0 bases at J, leaving 2 bases unmatched. This CDR3 is built from 17 residues.

The chain combines TRBV28 with TRBJ1-4; weak D call: TRBD1 (5 bases). CDR3 length equals 12 residues. CDR1 is MDHEN, CDR2 SYDVKM, per germline. V was cut by 5 bases and J by 7 bases, with 8 bases left in between. The CDR3 DNA reads as TGTGCCAGCAGTATCACAGGTGAAAAACTGTTTTTT. Protein sequence: CASSITGEKLFF.

This clone was observed a few times. This chain links TRBV19 with TRBJ2-7; 11 bases fit TRBD2. Germline CDR1 and CDR2: LNHDA and SQIVND (reference sequence). V trimming: 1 base; J trimming: 6 bases; junction bases outside the gene matches: 5. The CDR3 has 15 residues. The CDR3, as DNA: TGTGCCAGTAGTATAGCCACTAGCGGGAGCCGCGAGCAGTACTTC. Protein: CASSIATSGSREQYF.

The chain employs TRBV7-9 and TRBJ2-1; 11 nucleotides align to TRBD2. Germline-derived CDR1 and CDR2 are SEHNR and FQNEAQ (reference sequence). With V trimmed by 5 bases and J by 7 bases, 4 bases remained unmatched. This CDR3 region has 14 residues. The CDR3 here is CASSLLAGVNEQFF. The CDR3 DNA sequence: TGTGCCAGCAGCCTACTAGCGGGAGTGAATGAGCAGTTCTTC.

The J gene is TRBJ2-7, the V gene TRBV6-5; 9 bases are shared with TRBD1. The CDR3 loop spans 16 amino acids. V shed 4 bases and J 2 bases; nucleotides not matched to a gene: 9. CDR1 MNHEY and CDR2 SVGAGI come from the germline V gene. The CDR3 bases are TGTGCCAGCAGTTTATTCGGGACAGGGCTCCCCTACGAGCAGTACTTC. It translates to CASSLFGTGLPYEQYF.

This chain links TRBV12-3 or TRBV12-4 with TRBJ1-2, with D possibly matching TRBD1 (6 bases). The CDR3 runs 12 residues. V shed 5 bases and J shed 11 bases, with 15 bases lying between them. The CDR3 region has the DNA TGTGCCAGCAGTCTTTCCAGGGGCGAGTACACCTTC. It specifies CASSLSRGEYTF.

V is TRBV6-5 and J is TRBJ1-5; 8 nucleotides match TRBD1. The CDR3 is 14 residues long. Germline values: CDR1 MNHEY, CDR2 SVGAGI. V lost 5 bases, J lost 4 bases, and 4 bases stayed unmatched. CDR3 sequence: CASSRDRLNQPQHF. For the CDR3, the DNA is TGTGCCAGCAGTAGGGACAGGCTTAATCAGCCCCAGCATTTT.

The V gene is TRBV6-5, the J gene TRBJ2-2; tentative D call: TRBD2 (5 bases). This CDR3 is 15 amino acids long. Germline lookup yields CDR1 MNHEY and CDR2 SVGAGI. The ends were cut back, 2 bases at V and 3 bases at J, with 10 bases in the middle. For the CDR3, the DNA is TGTGCCAGCAGTTACGTCCGGGGTTACACCGGGGAGCTGTTTTTT. This encodes CASSYVRGYTGELFF.

V and J are TRBV11-2 and TRBJ2-1; D remains unclear. Trimming stripped 5 bases from V and 5 bases from J, with 4 bases between. Germline CDR1 SGHAT, CDR2 FQNNGV. This CDR3 is 11 amino acids long. This CDR3 reads CASSHNNEQFF. CDR3 DNA sequence: TGTGCCAGCAGCCACAACAATGAGCAGTTCTTC.

The CDR3 nucleotides read TGTGCCAGCAGCTTAGAAGGACAATACACCGGGGAGCTGTTTTTT. Its translation: CASSLEGQYTGELFF. The chain recombines TRBV11-2 with TRBJ2-2; D is perhaps TRBD1 (5 bases). V was cut by 0 bases and J by 3 bases, with 8 bases left in between. Germline CDR1 SGHAT, CDR2 FQNNGV. The CDR3 runs 15 residues.